The 19 T cell receptor beta chains below were found in one sample sequenced in a study of blood T cells in healthy people across ages. Sample-barcoded 5' priming and a J-beta primer mix drove a second PCR of about 6 to 12 cycles. TCRdb used MiXCR to reprocess the 5' RACE reads, holding one entry per CDR3 protein. Among some 730,000 distinct CDR3 sequences listed, approximately 21% were seen once. Sequencing was done on a sample of blood. The origin of the receptors is a man aged 65 to 85 in good health.

V is TRBV3-1 and J is TRBJ2-1, with D possibly TRBD2 on 6 matching bases. The germline V gene has CDR1 LGHDT and CDR2 YNNKEL (reference sequence). The CDR3 is 15 residues long. The ends were cut back, 1 base at V and 6 bases at J, with 13 bases in the middle. The CDR3 here is CASSQVAVYSNEQFF. The DNA of the CDR3 is TGTGCCAGCAGCCAAGTAGCGGTCTATTCCAATGAGCAGTTCTTC.

The chain has TRBV29-1 and TRBJ2-3; 8 nucleotides line up with TRBD2. The CDR3 consists of 14 residues. The J segment lost 6 bases and the V segment lost 6 bases, leaving 11 bases of the junction unmatched. Germline-derived CDR1 and CDR2 are SQVTM and ANQGSEA. CDR3 region: CSVAQRESGDTQYF. Written as DNA, the CDR3 is TGCAGCGTCGCCCAGCGGGAGTCGGGTGATACGCAGTATTTT.

The chain carries TRBV4-1 and TRBJ1-2; the D is unclear. The CDR3 is 14 residues long. V lost 0 bases, J lost 7 bases, and 12 bases lay in between. From germline, CDR1 is MGHRA and CDR2 YSYEKL. The CDR3 sequence is CASSQEEGPRGYTF. The CDR3, as DNA: TGCGCCAGCAGCCAAGAAGAAGGTCCGCGTGGCTACACCTTC.

The V call is TRBV24-1, the J call TRBJ2-5; 7 positions agree with TRBD1. The end of the DNA aligns better with TRBJ2-1, so the J call may be wrong. Germline V CDR1 and CDR2: KGHDR, SFDVKD. The CDR3 length is 16 residues. CDR3 sequence reads: CATSDVIGGAYNEQFF. CDR3 DNA sequence: TGTGCCACCAGTGATGTCATAGGGGGCGCCTACAATGAGCAGTTCTTC.

This clonotype was recorded a few times. The chain uses TRBV10-3 and TRBJ1-1; perhaps TRBD1 as D (6 bases). V lost 5 bases, J lost 6 bases, and 19 bases lay in between. CDR1 and CDR2 from the germline V gene are ENHRY and SYGVKD. The CDR3 has 15 residues. The CDR3 loop reads CAISSSRGATPEAFF. CDR3 sequence (DNA): TGTGCCATCAGTTCCTCCCGGGGGGCAACCCCTGAAGCTTTCTTT.

In the case of this clonotype: Given a much more abundant clone one base away, this may be a read error. The genes are TRBV5-1 and TRBJ2-7, with D uncertain. The germline V gene has CDR1 SGHRS and CDR2 YFSETQ. The CDR3 runs to 14 residues. The ends were cut back, 3 bases at V and 7 bases at J, with 17 bases in the middle. CDR3 amino acids: CASSSLSAREEQYF. DNA of the CDR3: TGCGCCAGCAGCTCCCTCTCGGCAAGGGAAGAGCAGTACTTC.

The chain combines TRBV5-1 with TRBJ1-1; D not resolved. CDR3 size: 13 residues. V was trimmed by 4 bases and J by 1 base, leaving 8 bases between them. Germline-derived CDR1 and CDR2 are SGHRS and YFSETQ. This chain's CDR3 is CASSATTNTEAFF. CDR3 DNA: TGCGCCAGCAGCGCTACGACGAACACTGAAGCTTTCTTT. The whole variable domain, remainder taken from reference TRBV5-1 and TRBJ1-1, is KAGVTQTPRYLIKTRGQQVTLSCSPISGHRSVSWYQQTPGQGLQFLFEYFSETQRNKGNFPGRFSGRQFSNSRSEMNVSTLELGDSALYLCASSATTNTEAFFGQGTRLTVV.

This rearrangement joins TRBV27 to TRBJ1-1; 10 bases agree with TRBD1. With 5 bases clipped from V and 5 bases from J, the junction kept 2 bases outside the gene matches. Germline V gene lookup returns CDR1 MNHEY and CDR2 SMNVEV (reference sequence). The CDR3 loop spans 13 amino acids. The CDR3 loop reads CASSGQGVTEAFF. The DNA for the CDR3 is TGTGCCAGCAGTGGACAGGGGGTGACTGAAGCTTTCTTT.

In its sample, this clonotype was seen a few times. V is TRBV20-1 and J is TRBJ1-4; D is uncertain. Trimming pared 0 bases from V and 6 bases from J, leaving 14 bases between. The CDR3 is 15 residues long. Germline V CDR1 and CDR2: DFQATT, SNEGSKA (reference sequence). The CDR3 loop is CSARDRAGSHEKLFF. Written as DNA, the CDR3 is TGCAGTGCTAGAGATCGGGCAGGCTCTCATGAAAAACTGTTTTTT.

This clonotype has only a few counts. The chain has TRBV16 and TRBJ1-4; TRBD1 aligns across 8 bases. The V gene's germline CDR1 is KGHSY and CDR2 FQNENV. This CDR3 spans 16 amino acids. With 4 bases clipped from V and 1 base from J, the junction kept 5 bases outside the gene matches. Written as DNA, the CDR3 is TGTGCCAGCAGCCTTACACAGGGGGGAACTAATGAAAAACTGTTTTTT. Its protein is CASSLTQGGTNEKLFF.

The V gene is TRBV24-1, the J gene TRBJ1-2, with D uncertain. Trimming took off 7 bases at V and 5 bases at J, with 16 bases between the two ends. Germline-derived CDR1 and CDR2 are KGHDR and SFDVKD. This CDR3 has 14 amino acids. In DNA, the CDR3 is TGTGCCACCAGACGGGCAATGAATTATTATGGCTACACCTTC. This gives the protein CATRRAMNYYGYTF.

This clonotype turned up a few times. V and J are TRBV10-2 and TRBJ1-2; the match to TRBD1 covers 8 bases. This CDR3 is built from 14 residues. Trimming at V came to 8 bases and at J to 4 bases, leaving 9 bases not matched to a gene. Germline V lookup: CDR1 WSHSY, CDR2 SAAADI. The CDR3 is CASSVRGTGYGYTF. As DNA, the CDR3 is TGCGCCAGCTCTGTACGAGGGACAGGCTATGGCTACACCTTC.

The genes are TRBV27 and TRBJ2-7, with D perhaps given as TRBD1 or TRBD2 (5 bases each). The germline V and J ends were trimmed by 5 bases and 0 bases, with 8 bases remaining between them. Germline-derived CDR1 and CDR2 are MNHEY and SMNVEV (reference sequence). The CDR3 loop spans 13 amino acids. The CDR3 coding sequence is TGTGCCAGCAGTAGGGGACCCTCCTACGAGCAGTACGTC. It is translated as CASSRGPSYEQYV.

This sequence joins TRBV29-1 and TRBJ2-1; D call uncertain. The V gene's germline CDR1 is SQVTM and CDR2 ANQGSEA. V was trimmed by 4 bases and J by 3 bases, leaving 7 bases between them. There are 12 residues in the CDR3. The CDR3 spells CSVGVDYNEQFF. The CDR3 region has the DNA TGCAGCGTTGGCGTCGACTACAATGAGCAGTTCTTC.

The rearrangement links TRBV24-1 to TRBJ2-1; D perhaps matches TRBD2 (6 bases). Trimming removed 3 bases at V and 0 bases at J, with 17 bases between. Germline V gene data show CDR1 as KGHDR and CDR2 as SFDVKD. The CDR3 runs to 18 residues. Here the CDR3 DNA reads TGTGCCACCAGTGATGCTCGGGACTCGAAGAGCTCCTACAATGAGCAGTTCTTC. As protein: CATSDARDSKSSYNEQFF.

This clonotype has just a few counts. The CDR3 coding sequence is TGTGCCACCAGTGATCCGCGGAGGGGTTATGGCTACACCTTC. Its translation: CATSDPRRGYGYTF. The rearrangement links TRBV24-1 to TRBJ1-2, with D possibly TRBD1 on 5 matching bases. The CDR3 is 14 amino acids. The germline V gene has CDR1 KGHDR and CDR2 SFDVKD. Trimming stripped 3 bases from V and 5 bases from J, with 12 bases between.

Only a few counts were recorded for this clonotype. A much larger clone is a single base away; this may be a read error. The chain is built from TRBV7-8 and TRBJ2-1, with D possibly TRBD2 on 5 matching bases. The end of the DNA fits TRBJ2-5 better, so the J call may be wrong. Germline-derived CDR1 and CDR2 are SGHVS and FQNEAQ. The CDR3 runs 16 residues. Written as DNA, the CDR3 is TGTGCCAGCAGCTTAGGCCTCGGACTTTCCTTCTGGACCCAGTACTTC. Encoded protein: CASSLGLGLSFWTQYF.

The chain joins TRBV7-6 to TRBJ1-1; D possibly corresponds to TRBD1 (5 bases). This CDR3 has 16 amino acids. The germline gives CDR1 SGHVS, CDR2 FNYEAQ. Trimming left V 2 bases short and J 1 base short, with 14 bases between. The CDR3 region has the DNA TGTGCCAGCAGCTTAAATCCGGACACAAGGAACACTGAAGCTTTCTTT. As protein: CASSLNPDTRNTEAFF.

The J gene is TRBJ1-1, the V gene TRBV12-3 or TRBV12-4; TRBD1 agrees at 8 bases. The CDR3 loop spans 13 amino acids. With 6 bases clipped from V and 9 bases from J, the junction kept 9 bases outside the gene matches. The CDR3 DNA is TGTGCCAGCAGCCTCCTGACAGGGGATAAAGCTTTCTTT. It encodes CASSLLTGDKAFF.